This paragraph reports one T cell receptor (beta chain). Its antigen is unidentified. The data originate from a study of beta chain features in type 1 diabetes. After removal of 1 base from V and 9 bases from J, the junction contained 7 bases not matched to a gene. Per the germline V gene, CDR1 is WNHNN and CDR2 is SYGVQD (reference sequence). The CDR3 covers 14 residues. Sorting that relied on CD45RO/CCR7/CD25/CD127/CD95/CD27 yielded CD4+ naive, central memory, regulatory and stem cell-like memory cells. The authors reverse transcribed all of the isolated RNA, so sequencing captured expressed TCRB transcripts. Regulatory, naive and central memory T cell samples averaged around 3.6 million reads. The assay was immunoSEQ multiplex PCR, and TCRdb's table has in-frame clones only and misses some. The repertoire has approximately 140,000 clones, 9.5% to 10% of them found once; the top ten carry nearly 0.65%.

The study's findings and limits: Shorter TCRB CDR3s, moderately but significantly so, marked every one of the four CD4+ subsets in Type 1 diabetes patients.

V and J are TRBV10-1 and TRBJ1-2, with 8 bases that match TRBD1. This clonotype originated in a woman in her thirties or forties in good health. Source material: central memory CD4+ T cells from blood. CDR3 sequence reads: CASSELRDRTSYTF. DNA for the CDR3: TGCGCCAGCAGTGAGTTGCGGGACAGGACCAGCTACACCTTC.